A selection of T cell receptor beta chains follows, all from one sample in a study of T cells in Graves' hyperthyroidism and ophthalmopathy. TCRdb called the multiplex PCR reads again in MiXCR, with one record for every CDR3 protein. The sample holds 250,000 to 350,000 distinct CDR3 sequences, approximately 15% seen once. Sequencing was performed on blood. The receptors originated from a woman aged 55 to 70 with Graves' ophthalmopathy. CDR3s include the opening cysteine and the closing phenylalanine or tryptophan. The D gene is left open where the match is weak. Size is stated for part of the rows, as once, few or many counts, or as a class when the clone is expanded.

TRBJ2-5 many TRBD1 TRBV27 CASSPGTGGAETQYF TGTGCCAGCAGCCCTGGGACAGGGGGCGCCGAGACCCAGTACTTC
TRBJ1-1 many NA TRBV7-6 CASSLGSGTGNTEAFF TGTGCCAGCAGCTTAGGGTCAGGGACGGGGAACACTGAAGCTTTCTTT
TRBJ2-1 NA TRBD2 TRBV5-1 CASSSIAGGLNEQFF TGCGCCAGCAGCAGCATAGCGGGAGGTCTCAATGAGCAGTTCTTC
TRBJ2-7 NA TRBD2 TRBV5-1 CASSLLAGENEQYF TGCGCCAGCAGCTTACTAGCGGGAGAAAACGAGCAGTACTTC
TRBJ2-7 NA NA TRBV7-9 CASSLAGGGYYEQYF TGTGCCAGCAGCTTAGCAGGGGGTGGGTACTACGAGCAGTACTTC
TRBJ2-3 many NA TRBV24-1 CATSVASPDSTDTQYF TGTGCCACCAGTGTCGCCTCCCCCGATAGCACAGATACGCAGTATTTT
TRBJ2-2 many NA TRBV11-3 CASSATEFTGELFF TGTGCCAGCAGCGCCACAGAGTTCACCGGGGAGCTGTTTTTT
TRBJ2-4 many TRBD2 TRBV28 CASRSPYSSGRYSAKNIQYF TGTGCCAGCAGGTCGCCCTACTCTAGCGGGCGTTATTCGGCCAAAAACATTCAGTACTTC
TRBJ2-3 many TRBD2 TRBV6-1 CASSGGGLTDTQYF TGTGCCAGCAGTGGGGGGGGGTTAACAGATACGCAGTATTTT
TRBJ2-7 many TRBD2 TRBV7-8 CASSSRTSGGLSSYEQYF TGTGCCAGCAGCTCGCGGACTAGCGGGGGCCTAAGCTCCTACGAGCAGTACTTC
TRBJ2-7 NA NA TRBV20-1 CSARDPTGLGYEQYF TGCAGTGCTAGAGATCCGACAGGACTAGGATACGAGCAGTACTTC
TRBJ1-4 few NA TRBV6-1 CASIRDRQEKLFF TGTGCCAGCATTCGAGACCGACAGGAAAAACTGTTTTTT
TRBJ2-1 NA NA TRBV18 CASSPNPYNEQFF TGTGCCAGCTCACCTAACCCCTACAATGAGCAGTTCTTC
TRBJ2-3 NA NA TRBV6-2/TRBV6-3 CASSYVWEVGTDTQYF TGTGCCAGCAGTTACGTTTGGGAGGTGGGCACAGATACGCAGTATTTT
TRBJ1-1 few NA TRBV2 CASSEPGLNTEAFF TGTGCCAGCAGTGAACCGGGGCTGAACACTGAAGCTTTCTTT
TRBJ2-3 NA TRBD2 TRBV7-3 CASSELAGAPDTQYF TGTGCCAGCAGTGAACTAGCGGGAGCCCCAGATACGCAGTATTTT
TRBJ2-7 many NA TRBV20-1 CSAHSGEPYEQYF TGCAGTGCCCACTCGGGAGAACCCTACGAGCAGTACTTC
TRBJ2-7 many TRBD1 TRBV7-9 CASSGWTGGEDEQYF TGTGCCAGCAGCGGATGGACAGGGGGCGAGGACGAGCAGTACTTC
TRBJ2-5 NA NA TRBV5-1 CASRAQAELQETQYF TGCGCCAGCAGGGCCCAGGCAGAGCTCCAAGAGACCCAGTACTTC
TRBJ2-1 many NA TRBV7-2 CASRRGRARTADEQFF TGTGCCAGCAGGCGAGGCAGGGCTCGTACGGCGGATGAGCAGTTCTTC
TRBJ2-5 many TRBD2 TRBV18 CASSPPGEGRETQYF TGTGCCAGCTCACCACCGGGGGAGGGCCGCGAGACCCAGTACTTC
TRBJ2-2 NA NA TRBV4-3 CASSQDLRGDTGELFF TGCGCCAGCAGCCAAGATCTCAGGGGGGACACCGGGGAGCTGTTTTTT
TRBJ2-7 many TRBD1 TRBV27 CATRGTATYEQYF TGTGCCACAAGGGGGACAGCAACCTACGAGCAGTACTTC
TRBJ2-5 many NA TRBV4-2 CASSPRPSEGETQYF TGTGCCAGCAGCCCCCGGCCTAGCGAGGGAGAGACCCAGTACTTC
TRBJ1-2 NA TRBD1 TRBV10-3 CAITGQGGYGYTF TGTGCCATCACCGGACAGGGCGGGTATGGCTACACCTTC
TRBJ2-1 many NA TRBV11-2 CASSFSAGTLAIEQFF TGTGCCAGCAGCTTCTCGGCCGGGACATTGGCTATTGAGCAGTTCTTC
TRBJ2-6 many TRBD2 TRBV6-5 CASSSVAGGFWSGANVLTF TGTGCCAGCAGTTCGGTAGCGGGAGGTTTCTGGTCTGGGGCCAACGTCCTGACTTTC
TRBJ2-7 few TRBD2 TRBV9 CASSVEGGTRSYEQYF TGTGCCAGCAGCGTAGAGGGGGGGACTAGATCCTACGAGCAGTACTTC
TRBJ2-1 NA NA TRBV2 CASSAAGKEQFF TGTGCCAGCAGTGCTGCAGGAAAAGAGCAGTTCTTC
TRBJ2-1 NA NA TRBV7-4 CASSVQAASEQFF TGTGCCAGCAGCGTCCAGGCGGCTAGTGAGCAGTTCTTC
TRBJ2-3 many NA TRBV18 CASSHNSPTWADTQYF TGTGCCAGCTCACATAACAGTCCCACATGGGCAGATACGCAGTATTTT
TRBJ2-7 many TRBD2 TRBV28 CASSLGVAGHDEQYF TGTGCCAGCAGTTTAGGCGTAGCGGGACACGACGAGCAGTACTTC
TRBJ1-3 many TRBD1 TRBV20-1 CSARGARGPGNTIYF TGCAGTGCTAGAGGCGCCAGGGGGCCTGGAAACACCATATATTTT
TRBJ2-7 NA TRBD1 TRBV19 CASSIGTASYEQYF TGTGCCAGTAGTATCGGGACAGCGTCCTACGAGCAGTACTTC
TRBJ1-1 many NA TRBV13 CASSFGKGEAFF TGTGCCAGCAGCTTTGGAAAGGGAGAAGCTTTCTTT
TRBJ2-3 few NA TRBV5-4 CASSLVGKFTDTQYF TGTGCCAGCAGCTTGGTCGGGAAATTCACAGATACGCAGTATTTT
TRBJ2-3 many TRBD1 TRBV29-1 CSVDGTGGPSTDTQYF TGCAGCGTTGACGGGACAGGGGGCCCGAGCACAGATACGCAGTATTTT
TRBJ2-1 many TRBD1 TRBV20-1 CSARDPGQGNYNEQFF TGCAGTGCTAGAGACCCCGGACAGGGGAACTACAATGAGCAGTTCTTC
TRBJ1-5 few NA TRBV7-2 CASSIAGGNQPQHF TGTGCCAGTAGTATTGCAGGAGGAAATCAGCCCCAGCATTTT
TRBJ1-5 many NA TRBV3-1 CASSQYGTPNQPQHF TGTGCCAGCAGCCAATACGGGACACCTAATCAGCCCCAGCATTTT
TRBJ1-5 few TRBD1 TRBV6-2/TRBV6-3 CASSYLGGSNQPQHF TGTGCCAGCAGTTACCTAGGGGGCAGCAATCAGCCCCAGCATTTT
TRBJ2-1 many NA TRBV7-9 CASSRRAQGNEQFF TGTGCCAGCAGCCGCCGGGCGCAGGGCAATGAGCAGTTCTTC
TRBJ2-7 NA NA TRBV7-2 CASSWGGSTGVHEQYF TGTGCCAGCAGCTGGGGGGGTAGTACAGGGGTCCACGAGCAGTACTTC
TRBJ2-7 many NA TRBV27 CASSLTVGVYEQYF TGTGCCAGCAGTTTGACGGTGGGAGTGTACGAGCAGTACTTC